Here is one T cell receptor (beta chain) with its context. Its antigen remains unidentified. This entry is derived from a study of OX40 agonist ivuxolimab in advanced cancers. Study in general: Patients were treated with ivuxolimab, an agonistic anti-OX40 (CD134) antibody. Allowance was made for prior anti-PD-1, anti-PD-L1 or anti-CTLA-4 therapy, and around 44% had some. Study outcomes and limitations: Both CD4+ and CD8+ T cell populations in blood had undergone clonal expansion by week 6 at 0.1 to 3.0 mg/kg. Low normalized clonal expansion also occurred in some nonresponding patients.

The V and J ends lost 5 bases and 2 bases respectively, with 13 bases between them. Germline V gives CDR1 SEHNR, CDR2 FQNEAQ (reference sequence). CDR3 length equals 14 residues. Using immunoSEQ multiplex PCR, the repertoire was profiled, and TCRdb retains in-frame clones only, with some absent. Among some 47,000 clones listed, 75% to 85% were seen once. The sequences come from CD4+ or CD8+ T cells sorted from blood, collected in a trial of the OX40 agonist ivuxolimab. This clonotype originated in an adult with an advanced solid tumor such as melanoma, head and neck, liver or kidney cancer. V is TRBV7-9 and J is TRBJ2-7; D may be TRBD1 or TRBD2 (5 bases each). The CDR3 reads CASSHPGPTYEQYF. CDR3 in DNA: TGTGCCAGCAGCCATCCGGGACCAACCTACGAGCAGTACTTC.